This is a list of T cell receptor beta chains from one sample in a study of cytomegalovirus exposure and HLA in healthy donors. The table came from immunoSEQ multiplex PCR; TCRdb's copy has only in-frame clones and leaves some out. The sample lists some 91,000 clones, around 76% occurring once. Sequencing used PBMCs. The source of these receptors is a man aged 35 to 55 in good health and CMV-seropositive. Both conserved end residues are part of each CDR3. D genes are given only for firm matches. Clone size is not always given. Where it is, it says once, few, many or a class for expanded clones.

>TRBV28|TRBJ1-5|NA|NA
CASQKPGVSTEQGNQPQHF
TGTGCCAGCCAAAAGCCGGGGGTATCGACGGAACAAGGGAATCAGCCCCAGCATTTT
>TRBV9|TRBJ2-5|TRBD1|NA
CASSAGTVQETQYF
TGTGCCAGCAGCGCCGGGACAGTCCAAGAGACCCAGTACTTC
>TRBV15|TRBJ1-5|TRBD1|NA
CATSRDHSGGQGNQPQHF
TGTGCCACCAGCAGAGATCATTCAGGGGGCCAGGGCAATCAGCCCCAGCATTTT
>TRBV6-1|TRBJ2-7|NA|few
CASSENPTGSSYEQYF
TGTGCCAGCAGTGAAAATCCCACAGGGAGCTCCTACGAGCAGTACTTC
>TRBV6-1|TRBJ2-5|NA|NA
CARSAGHGETQYF
TGTGCCCGCTCGGCCGGCCACGGGGAGACCCAGTACTTC
>TRBV5-6|TRBJ1-4|NA|medium-sized
CASSWQGRANEKLFF
TGTGCCAGCAGCTGGCAGGGTCGAGCTAATGAAAAACTGTTTTTT
>TRBV7-2|TRBJ2-5|TRBD1|NA
CASSLGTGRETQYF
TGTGCCAGCAGCTTAGGGACAGGGAGGGAGACCCAGTACTTC
>TRBV5-1|TRBJ2-7|NA|NA
CASSLDTSPYEQYF
TGCGCCAGCAGCTTGGATACGAGTCCCTACGAGCAGTACTTC
>TRBV27|TRBJ2-1|TRBD2|few
CASRGTSGSIYEQFF
TGTGCCAGCAGGGGTACTAGCGGGAGTATCTATGAGCAGTTCTTC
>TRBV4-1|TRBJ2-5|TRBD2|once
CASSPGLAGGTQYF
TGCGCCAGCAGCCCGGGGCTAGCGGGGGGGACCCAGTACTTC
>TRBV7-9|TRBJ2-7|TRBD2|NA
CASSFLASGGLSEQYF
TGTGCCAGCAGCTTTCTGGCTAGCGGGGGCCTTTCCGAGCAGTACTTC
>TRBV10-3|TRBJ1-2|NA|once
CAISEFLGGANYGYTF
TGTGCCATCAGTGAATTTTTAGGGGGAGCCAACTATGGCTACACCTTC
>TRBV7-9|TRBJ2-1|TRBD2|NA
CASSPPGLAGDNEQFF
TGTGCCAGCAGCCCACCCGGACTAGCGGGAGACAATGAGCAGTTCTTC
>TRBV28|TRBJ1-2|NA|NA
CASSRDILNYGYTF
TGTGCCAGCAGTCGGGACATTCTTAACTATGGCTACACCTTC
>TRBV27|TRBJ1-1|NA|NA
CASSPPAGKAFF
TGTGCCAGCAGTCCGCCGGCGGGGAAGGCTTTCTTT
>TRBV29-1|TRBJ2-7|TRBD2|NA
CSVKIGAGGEYEQYF
TGCAGCGTTAAAATCGGGGCGGGAGGGGAATACGAGCAGTACTTC
>TRBV5-1|TRBJ1-1|NA|once
CASSQSGVNTEAFF
TGCGCCAGCAGCCAGTCGGGAGTGAACACTGAAGCTTTCTTT
>TRBV19|TRBJ2-3|TRBD1|NA
CASSILPHLTGIGTDTQYF
TGTGCCAGTAGTATACTCCCCCATTTGACAGGGATCGGCACAGATACGCAGTATTTT
>TRBV10-3|TRBJ2-1|TRBD2|NA
CAISETLAGEESLYNEQFF
TGTGCCATCAGTGAGACCCTAGCGGGAGAGGAAAGTTTGTACAATGAGCAGTTCTTC
>TRBV18|TRBJ2-2|NA|NA
CASSTDTGELFF
TGTGCCAGCTCAACTGACACCGGGGAGCTGTTTTTT
>TRBV5-1|TRBJ1-1|NA|NA
CASSPRVGGNAEAFF
TGCGCCAGCAGCCCAAGGGTCGGAGGAAACGCTGAAGCTTTCTTT
>TRBV27|TRBJ2-7|TRBD2|NA
CASSPPGRGGSYEQYF
TGTGCCAGCAGTCCCCCAGGGCGGGGGGGCTCGTACGAGCAGTACTTC
>TRBV28|TRBJ1-4|NA|few
CASTGTLNEKLFF
TGTGCCAGCACCGGGACACTCAATGAAAAACTGTTTTTT
>TRBV5-1|TRBJ2-2|NA|NA
CASSTGQLFSSGELFF
TGCGCCAGCAGCACCGGACAGCTCTTCAGTTCCGGGGAGCTGTTTTTT
>TRBV11-2|TRBJ2-2|TRBD2|NA
CASSLVLAGGQSDGELFF
TGTGCTAGCAGCTTAGTACTAGCGGGGGGGCAATCGGACGGGGAGCTGTTTTTT
>TRBV2|TRBJ2-3|NA|NA
CASSLRGDRITDTQYF
TGTGCCAGCAGTCTCCGGGGGGACAGGATCACAGATACGCAGTATTTT
>TRBV6-5|TRBJ2-3|NA|NA
CASSHRNRATDTQYF
TGTGCCAGCAGTCACCGGAACAGGGCCACAGATACGCAGTATTTT
>TRBV7-2|TRBJ2-7|NA|NA
CASSLAGANNEQYF
TGTGCCAGCAGCTTAGCGGGGGCCAACAACGAGCAGTACTTC
>TRBV5-1|TRBJ1-5|NA|NA
CASSLLGGDQPQHF
TGCGCCAGCAGCTTGCTAGGGGGTGATCAGCCCCAGCATTTT
>TRBV27|TRBJ1-5|NA|NA
CASSLGGGNQPQHF
TGTGCCAGCAGTTTAGGGGGAGGGAATCAGCCCCAGCATTTT
>TRBV6-5|TRBJ1-6|NA|NA
CATRRSSYNSPLHF
TGTGCCACTAGGCGGAGCTCCTATAATTCACCCCTCCACTTT
>TRBV28|TRBJ2-3|TRBD2|NA
CASSFPGTSGFTSTDTQYF
TGTGCCAGCAGTTTCCCCGGGACTAGCGGTTTCACTAGCACAGATACGCAGTATTTT
>TRBV15|TRBJ1-1|NA|NA
CATSRALGGYESTEAFF
TGTGCCACCAGCAGGGCTTTGGGGGGGTATGAAAGCACTGAAGCTTTCTTT
>TRBV5-1|TRBJ2-7|TRBD2|once
CASSLGASGGPVGAYEQYF
TGCGCCAGCAGCTTGGGGGCTAGCGGGGGTCCTGTGGGCGCCTACGAGCAGTACTTC
>TRBV12-5|TRBJ2-3|TRBD2|NA
CASGLPIGSGGTDTQYF
TGTGCTAGTGGTCTCCCGATCGGTAGCGGGGGCACAGATACGCAGTATTTT
>TRBV5-1|TRBJ1-1|TRBD1|NA
CASSLGQGPTEAFF
TGCGCCAGCAGCTTGGGACAGGGGCCCACTGAAGCTTTCTTT